The 22 T cell receptor beta chains below were found in one sample sequenced in a study of blood T cells in healthy people across ages. The second PCR ran about 6 to 11 cycles with a sample-barcoded 5' primer and J-beta primers. TCRdb reanalysed the 5' RACE reads using MiXCR and keeps one entry per CDR3 protein. This sample has approximately 810,000 distinct CDR3 sequences, with 25% to 35% found just once. Source material: blood. The receptors were gathered from a woman older than 75 in good health.

This clonotype has a count of ten or more. The chain links TRBV29-1 to TRBJ2-7; D gene uncertain. Germline V gene sequence: CDR1 SQVTM, CDR2 ANQGSEA. The V gene lost 6 bases and the J gene lost 5 bases, with 17 bases spanning the gap. The CDR3 consists of 13 residues. The CDR3 reads CSVTSRLLDEQYF. The CDR3 DNA reads TGCAGCGTGACATCTAGGTTACTTGACGAGCAGTACTTC.

V gene TRBV21-1 combines with J gene TRBJ2-7; the table's D gene call, TRBD2, was not cross checked with the DNA. TRBV21-1 has pseudogene status. This CDR3 has 20 residues. CDR3 in DNA: TGTGCCAGCCCACCTCTCAGGGCCCAAAAACGGGAGACCGAGAAATACGAGCAGTACTTC. It translates to CASPPLRAQKRETEKYEQYF.

This clonotype was observed many times. J is TRBJ2-7 and V is TRBV27, with 7 bases matching TRBD1. The CDR3 is 14 residues long. With 2 bases clipped from V and 5 bases from J, the junction kept 6 bases outside the gene matches. The V gene's germline CDR1 is MNHEY and CDR2 SMNVEV (reference sequence). The CDR3, as DNA: TGTGCCAGCAGTTTAAACAGGGGATCCCACGAGCAGTACTTC. Amino acid sequence: CASSLNRGSHEQYF.

The sample holds a few counts of this clonotype. The J gene is TRBJ2-1, the V gene TRBV27; TRBD1 matches 7 bases. V shed 5 bases and J 4 bases; nucleotides not matched to a gene: 8. The CDR3 runs 15 residues. Germline values: CDR1 MNHEY, CDR2 SMNVEV (reference sequence). The CDR3 region is CASSAGTANYNEQFF. In DNA form, the CDR3 reads TGTGCCAGCAGTGCCGGGACAGCAAATTACAATGAGCAGTTCTTC.

The CDR3: CASSLESRTSGNTIYF. The CDR3 DNA reads as TGTGCCAGCAGCTTAGAATCCCGGACCTCTGGAAACACCATATATTTT. The V call is TRBV7-2, the J call TRBJ1-3; D remains unclear. Germline V gives CDR1 SGHTA, CDR2 FQGNSA. The CDR3 is 16 amino acids. Trimming left V 1 base short and J 0 bases short, with 10 bases between. The full variable domain, completed using reference TRBV7-2 and TRBJ1-3, is GAGVSQSPSNKVTEKGKDVELRCDPISGHTALYWYRQSLGQGLEFLIYFQGNSAPDKSGLPSDRFSAERTGGSVSTLTIQRTQQEDSAVYLCASSLESRTSGNTIYFGEGSWLTVV.

This clonotype appeared many times. The rearrangement links TRBV7-2 to TRBJ1-2, with 7 bases lining up with TRBD1. Germline lookup yields CDR1 SGHTA and CDR2 FQGNSA. The CDR3 runs 14 residues. Trimming at V came to 2 bases and at J to 8 bases, leaving 8 bases not matched to a gene. Written as DNA, the CDR3 is TGTGCCAGCAGCTTAACCGGACAGGCGGAAGGCTACACCTTC. This gives the protein CASSLTGQAEGYTF.

In its sample, this clonotype was seen many times. This chain links TRBV7-2 with TRBJ2-4, with TRBD1 identical over 7 bases. The germline V gene encodes CDR1 SGHTA and CDR2 FQGNSA. V shed 5 bases, J shed 4 bases, and the junction held 8 bases outside the gene matches. CDR3 length equals 15 residues. The CDR3 DNA follows: TGTGCCAGCAGCCCCAGGGGGTCCGGGAAAAACATTCAGTACTTC. Its translation is CASSPRGSGKNIQYF.

The chain employs TRBV20-1 and TRBJ1-5; D is possibly TRBD1 (5 bases). Germline assignment: CDR1 DFQATT and CDR2 SNEGSKA (reference sequence). CDR3 length equals 13 residues. Trimming took 5 bases from V and 6 from J, leaving 14 bases between them. CDR3 sequence reads: CSAWGLGGQPQHF. Here the CDR3 DNA reads TGCAGTGCTTGGGGCTTGGGGGGTCAGCCCCAGCATTTT.

V is TRBV7-2 and J is TRBJ2-4; tentatively, D is TRBD2 (8 bases). The CDR3 runs to 15 residues. Germline values: CDR1 SGHTA, CDR2 FQGNSA. V gave up 6 bases and J gave up 7 bases, with 19 bases separating them. The CDR3 here is CASRSSGGRGNIQYF. DNA for the CDR3: TGTGCCAGCAGATCCAGCGGGGGCAGGGGGAACATTCAGTACTTC.

This clonotype was picked up many times. This sequence joins TRBV20-1 and TRBJ2-5, with 15 positions matching TRBD2. CDR1 DFQATT and CDR2 SNEGSKA come from the germline V gene (reference sequence). This CDR3 comprises 17 residues. V was clipped by 1 base and J by 2 bases; unmatched bases: 5. The CDR3, as DNA: TGCAGTGCTAGAGGTCGGACTAGCGGGGGGGCTCAAGAGACCCAGTACTTC. It is translated as CSARGRTSGGAQETQYF.

Only a few counts were recorded for this clonotype. The CDR3 is CASSTQRGSADTQYF. The CDR3 coding sequence is TGTGCCAGCAGCACACAGCGGGGTAGCGCAGATACGCAGTATTTT. The rearrangement links TRBV7-6 to TRBJ2-3, with 7 bases fitting TRBD2. From germline, CDR1 is SGHVS and CDR2 FNYEAQ. There are 15 residues in the CDR3. Trimming cost V 5 bases and J 4 bases; bases outside gene matches: 9.

The gene calls are TRBV27 and TRBJ2-6, with 7 nucleotides matching TRBD1. The CDR3 totals 16 residues. From germline, CDR1 is MNHEY and CDR2 SMNVEV (reference sequence). V gave up 4 bases and J gave up 4 bases; unmatched junction bases: 7. The CDR3 sequence: CASSSDRVAGANVLTF. The DNA of the CDR3 is TGTGCCAGCAGTTCCGACAGGGTGGCCGGGGCCAACGTCCTGACTTTC.

The chain links TRBV12-3 or TRBV12-4 to TRBJ2-2, with a weak D call TRBD2 (7 bases). V gave up 5 bases and J gave up 4 bases, with 17 bases separating them. The CDR3 has 16 residues. CDR3 DNA: TGTGCCAGCAGTCCCGGGGGGCTGGGGGTCACCGGGGAGCTGTTTTTT. As protein: CASSPGGLGVTGELFF.

Worth noting for this clonotype: A much larger clonotype is one base distant, so this may be a read error. The J gene is TRBJ1-2, the V gene TRBV3-1; D gene unclear. The CDR3 length is 12 residues. Germline CDR1 is LGHDT and CDR2 is YNNKEL (reference sequence). Trimming removed 6 bases from V and 8 bases from J, with 13 bases in between. CDR3 loop: CASRSMTRGYTF. CDR3 in DNA: TGTGCCAGCAGGTCCATGACGCGGGGCTACACCTTC.

This clonotype has ten or more counts. V gene TRBV20-1 combines with J gene TRBJ2-5, with D unclear. Per the germline V gene, CDR1 is DFQATT and CDR2 is SNEGSKA (reference sequence). The CDR3 is 15 amino acids. V was shortened by 0 bases and J by 0 bases, with 11 bases between the two germline ends. The CDR3 coding sequence is TGCAGTGCTAGAGACGGTGGGCCCGACCAAGAGACCCAGTACTTC. Encoded protein: CSARDGGPDQETQYF.

There are a few counts of this clonotype. This rearrangement joins TRBV6-1 to TRBJ1-1, with 11 bases identical to TRBD1. The CDR3 is made up of 17 amino acids. The V gene end was trimmed by 6 bases and the J gene end by 0 bases; junction bases not matched to a gene: 9. The germline V gene has CDR1 MNHNS and CDR2 SASEGT. The CDR3 coding sequence is TGTGCCAGCAGCGCTACTCGGACAGGGGGCTTGAACACTGAAGCTTTCTTT. This codes for CASSATRTGGLNTEAFF.

This chain connects TRBV2 to TRBJ2-1; TRBD2 is a possible D gene (8 bases). V was shortened by 6 bases and J by 6 bases, with 21 bases between the two germline ends. This CDR3 is built from 16 residues. Germline V gene data show CDR1 as SNHLY and CDR2 as FYNNEI. CDR3 sequence: CASRGEGAGGTNEQFF. Written as DNA, the CDR3 is TGTGCCAGCAGGGGGGAGGGGGCGGGGGGAACCAATGAGCAGTTCTTC.

This clonotype has ten or more counts. The chain recombines TRBV7-2 with TRBJ1-5, with 7 bases matching TRBD1. Trimming cost V 4 bases and J 5 bases; bases outside gene matches: 8. The length of the CDR3 is 15 residues. CDR1 SGHTA and CDR2 FQGNSA come from the germline V gene. The CDR3 protein is CASSSRTGPDQPQHF. Here the CDR3 DNA reads TGTGCCAGCAGCTCACGGACAGGCCCCGATCAGCCCCAGCATTTT. The full variable domain, rest sourced from reference TRBV7-2 and TRBJ1-5, is GAGVSQSPSNKVTEKGKDVELRCDPISGHTALYWYRQSLGQGLEFLIYFQGNSAPDKSGLPSDRFSAERTGGSVSTLTIQRTQQEDSAVYLCASSSRTGPDQPQHFGDGTRLSIL.

This clonotype was observed at least ten times. This chain connects TRBV15 to TRBJ2-7; a weak D match, TRBD1 (6 bases). This CDR3 contains 14 residues. The V end was cut by 3 bases, the J end by 4 bases, with 13 bases between. CDR1 is LNHNV and CDR2 is YYDKDF in the germline V gene (reference sequence). CDR3 DNA sequence: TGTGCCACCAGCAGGGAGACAGGATATTACGAGCAGTACTTC. Protein sequence: CATSRETGYYEQYF.

This clonotype was seen more than once but under ten times. One end of the junction fails to match germline, which may point to a read error. V is TRBV3-1 and J is TRBJ1-6; TRBD1 agrees at 7 bases. CDR1 is LGHDT, CDR2 YNNKEL, per germline (reference sequence). The length of the CDR3 is 15 residues. The CDR3 sequence is CASSQIWTGNSPPHF. The CDR3 nucleotides read TGTGCCAGCAGCCAAATTTGGACAGGAAATTCACCCCCCCACTTT.

This clonotype has a handful of counts. The V call is TRBV6-5, the J call TRBJ1-1; D possibly corresponds to TRBD1 (5 bases). This CDR3 has 14 residues. Germline V gives CDR1 MNHEY, CDR2 SVGAGI. Deletions cut 0 bases from V and 5 bases from J, with 10 bases between. The CDR3 nucleotides read TGTGCCAGCAGTTACTCTCCAGGGCAGACTGAAGCTTTCTTT. Its protein product is CASSYSPGQTEAFF.

This clonotype has just a few counts. This sequence may be a read error, since a much larger clone differs from it by one base. V gene TRBV7-2 combines with J gene TRBJ2-6; 7 bases align to TRBD2. CDR3 length: 15 amino acids. Germline V gene lookup returns CDR1 SGHTA and CDR2 FQGNSA. The CDR3 spells CASRSGGSGANVRTF. In DNA, the CDR3 is TGTGCCAGCAGGTCCGGGGGGTCTGGGGCCAACGTCCGGACTTTC.